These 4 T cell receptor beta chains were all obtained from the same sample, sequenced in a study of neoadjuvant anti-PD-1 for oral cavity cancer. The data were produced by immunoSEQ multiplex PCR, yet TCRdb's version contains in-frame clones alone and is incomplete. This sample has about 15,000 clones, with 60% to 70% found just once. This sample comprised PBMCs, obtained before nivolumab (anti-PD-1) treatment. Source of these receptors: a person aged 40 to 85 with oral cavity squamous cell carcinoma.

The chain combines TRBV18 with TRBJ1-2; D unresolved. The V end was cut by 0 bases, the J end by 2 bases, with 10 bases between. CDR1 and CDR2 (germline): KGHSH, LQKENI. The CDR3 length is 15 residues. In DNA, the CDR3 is TGTGCCAGCTCACCACCGGGGTCCGCAAACTATGGCTACACCTTC. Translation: CASSPPGSANYGYTF.

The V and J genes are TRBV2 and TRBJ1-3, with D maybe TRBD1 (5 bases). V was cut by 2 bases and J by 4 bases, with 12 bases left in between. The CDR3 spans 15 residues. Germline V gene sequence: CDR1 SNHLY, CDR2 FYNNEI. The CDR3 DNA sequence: TGTGCCAGCAGTGAATCAGAGGGACCCGGAAACACCATATATTTT. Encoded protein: CASSESEGPGNTIYF. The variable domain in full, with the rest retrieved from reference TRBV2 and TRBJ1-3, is EPEVTQTPSHQVTQMGQEVILRCVPISNHLYFYWYRQILGQKVEFLVSFYNNEISEKSEIFDDQFSVERPDGSNFTLKIRSTKLEDSAMYFCASSESEGPGNTIYFGEGSWLTVV.

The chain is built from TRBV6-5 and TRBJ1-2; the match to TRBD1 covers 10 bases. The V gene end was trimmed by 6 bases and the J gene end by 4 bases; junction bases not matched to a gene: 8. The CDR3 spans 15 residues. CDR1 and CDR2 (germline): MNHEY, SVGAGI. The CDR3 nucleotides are TGTGCCAGCAGAACGACAGGGGGCGAGCCCTATGGCTACACCTTC. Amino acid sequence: CASRTTGGEPYGYTF.

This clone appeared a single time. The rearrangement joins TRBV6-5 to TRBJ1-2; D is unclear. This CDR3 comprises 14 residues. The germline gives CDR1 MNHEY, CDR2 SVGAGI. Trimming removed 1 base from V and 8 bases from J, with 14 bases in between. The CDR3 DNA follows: TGTGCCAGCAGTTACTTAGCCGGGGTAGACGGCTACACCTTC. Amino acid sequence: CASSYLAGVDGYTF.